Following are 29 T cell receptor beta chains from one sample sequenced in a study of blood T cell repertoires in COVID-19. Here immunoSEQ multiplex PCR was the method, and the copy in TCRdb shows in-frame clones only, minus some. The sample lists fewer than 200,000 clones; 85% to 90% were seen once. The sequenced sample consisted of peripheral blood. The receptor source for this set is a woman under 30 who had recovered from COVID-19.

V is TRBV11-3 and J is TRBJ2-2; weak D call: TRBD1 (6 bases). From germline, CDR1 is SGHNT and CDR2 YENEEA. The CDR3 has 15 amino acids. V lost 2 bases, J lost 5 bases, and 12 bases lay in between. CDR3 sequence: CASSLTGRGTGELFF. CDR3 in DNA: TGTGCCAGCAGCTTAACCGGCAGGGGAACCGGGGAGCTGTTTTTT. Drawing the rest from reference TRBV11-3 and TRBJ2-2, the complete variable domain is EAGVVQSPRYKIIEKKQPVAFWCNPISGHNTLYWYLQNLGQGPELLIRYENEEAVDDSQLPKDRFSAERLKGVDSTLKIQPAELGDSAVYLCASSLTGRGTGELFFGEGSRLTVL.

The chain links TRBV11-2 to TRBJ1-1; no clear D gene. The CDR3 spans 13 residues. Germline V lookup: CDR1 SGHAT, CDR2 FQNNGV. The ends were cut back, 5 bases at V and 12 bases at J, with 19 bases in the middle. The CDR3 coding sequence is TGTGCCAGCAGCCTAGTTGACAACCTTGAGTCTTTCTTT. It codes for CASSLVDNLESFF.

This chain connects TRBV5-6 to TRBJ1-3, with 12 bases fitting TRBD1. J gave up 7 bases and V 2 bases, and 7 bases lay outside the gene matches. CDR3 size: 16 residues. Germline CDR1 reads SGHDT; CDR2 reads YYEEEE. The CDR3 DNA sequence: TGTGCCAGCAGCTTACCGGGACAGGGGGCGTCTAACACCATATATTTT. Translated, it gives CASSLPGQGASNTIYF.

The table lists this clone with a count of one. The gene calls are TRBV5-3 and TRBJ1-5; D ambiguous. TRBV5-3 is designated an ORF whose function remains uncertain. This CDR3 spans 13 amino acids. V was pared by 7 bases and J by 4 bases, with 12 bases between. The chain's CDR3 is CARFTPRNQPQHF. The CDR3 DNA is TGTGCCAGATTTACCCCGAGAAATCAGCCCCAGCATTTT.

This chain links TRBV6-2 or TRBV6-3 with TRBJ1-2; 10 bases fit TRBD1. This CDR3 is built from 15 residues. V lost 0 bases and J lost 6; bases outside the gene matches: 4. The germline gives CDR1 MNHEY, CDR2 SVGEGT. CDR3 amino acids: CASSYSPGTGDGYTF. The CDR3 coding sequence is TGTGCCAGCAGTTACTCCCCCGGGACAGGGGATGGCTACACCTTC.

This chain joins TRBV29-1 and TRBJ1-1; a possible D gene is TRBD1 (6 bases). The CDR3 runs 14 residues. Per the germline V gene, CDR1 is SQVTM and CDR2 is ANQGSEA. Trimming took 2 bases from V and 2 from J, leaving 12 bases between them. CDR3 coding DNA: TGCAGCGTTGAAATCGGCAGGGGAAACACTGAAGCTTTCTTT. It translates to CSVEIGRGNTEAFF.

Concerning this clone itself: Other nucleotide sequences in the sample specify the same CDR3. V and J are TRBV27 and TRBJ1-1; D gene uncertain. Germline V lookup: CDR1 MNHEY, CDR2 SMNVEV (reference sequence). V gave up 6 bases and J gave up 1 base, with 9 bases separating them. This CDR3 has 13 residues. CDR3 loop: CASSLAANTEAFF. The CDR3 DNA sequence: TGTGCCAGCAGCCTAGCGGCGAACACTGAAGCTTTCTTT.

The chain is built from TRBV7-9 and TRBJ2-1, with a weak D call TRBD2 (7 bases). Germline loops: CDR1 SEHNR, CDR2 FQNEAQ (reference sequence). The CDR3 is 17 amino acids. Trimming removed 2 bases at V and 7 bases at J, with 21 bases between. The CDR3 loop is CASSLLIRGAAGNEQFF. The CDR3 DNA reads as TGTGCCAGCAGCTTATTAATTCGGGGGGCCGCGGGAAATGAGCAGTTCTTC. Looking up the rest from reference TRBV7-9 and TRBJ2-1 gives the full variable domain: DTGVSQNPRHKITKRGQNVTFRCDPISEHNRLYWYRQTLGQGPEFLTYFQNEAQLEKSRLLSDRFSAERPKGSFSTLEIQRTEQGDSAMYLCASSLLIRGAAGNEQFFGPGTRLTVL.

The J gene is TRBJ1-6, the V gene TRBV4-1; 9 nucleotides align to TRBD1. This CDR3 is built from 14 residues. The V gene end was trimmed by 6 bases and the J gene end by 8 bases; junction bases not matched to a gene: 5. Germline loops: CDR1 MGHRA, CDR2 YSYEKL. The CDR3 reads CASRGTGWDSPLHF. CDR3 nucleotide sequence: TGCGCCAGCAGGGGGACAGGGTGGGATTCACCCCTCCACTTT.

The rearrangement uses TRBV4-3 and TRBJ1-2; D perhaps matches TRBD1 (5 bases). Trimming stripped 2 bases from V and 4 bases from J, with 11 bases between. This CDR3 contains 14 residues. Per germline, CDR1 LGHNA and CDR2 YSLEER. The CDR3 is CASSQTRQSYGYTF. The CDR3 DNA is TGCGCCAGCAGCCAAACCCGACAGTCCTATGGCTACACCTTC.

The genes are TRBV7-2 and TRBJ2-1, with 12 bases lining up with TRBD2. Per the germline V gene, CDR1 is SGHTA and CDR2 is FQGNSA. There are 15 residues in the CDR3. V dropped 5 bases and J dropped 10; count of bases not matched to a gene: 9. The DNA for the CDR3 is TGTGCCAGCAGCCTCCGACTAGCGGGGGCAGGGGAGCAGTTCTTC. Residues: CASSLRLAGAGEQFF.

The chain is built from TRBV5-1 and TRBJ1-1, with a weak D call TRBD1 (5 bases). CDR1 is SGHRS, CDR2 YFSETQ, per germline. Trimming took off 6 bases at V and 2 bases at J, with 14 bases between the two ends. This CDR3 spans 14 amino acids. CDR3: CASNKDTTNTEAFF. For the CDR3, the DNA is TGCGCCAGCAACAAGGACACGACCAACACTGAAGCTTTCTTT.

The rearrangement joins TRBV5-4 to TRBJ2-5, with 15 bases aligning to TRBD2. The CDR3 extends over 16 amino acids. J was trimmed by 3 bases and V by 4 bases; bases with no gene match: 4. CDR1 SGHNT and CDR2 YYREEE come from the germline V gene (reference sequence). The CDR3 DNA sequence: TGTGCCAGCAGCAAGGGACTAGCGGGGGGCAAAGAGACCCAGTACTTC. It specifies CASSKGLAGGKETQYF.

CDR3 in DNA: TGTGCCAGCAGCTTGCGTCTAGCGGCCTACAATGAGCAGTTCTTC. This codes for CASSLRLAAYNEQFF. The chain carries TRBV5-4 and TRBJ2-1; TRBD2 aligns across 7 bases. The J segment lost 2 bases and the V segment lost 1 base, leaving 3 bases of the junction unmatched. This CDR3 has 15 residues. Germline CDR1 SGHNT, CDR2 YYREEE (reference sequence). Looking up the rest from reference TRBV5-4 and TRBJ2-1 gives the full variable domain: ETGVTQSPTHLIKTRGQQVTLRCSSQSGHNTVSWYQQALGQGPQFIFQYYREEENGRGNFPPRFSGLQFPNYSSELNVNALELDDSALYLCASSLRLAAYNEQFFGPGTRLTVL.

V usage is TRBV18 and J usage is TRBJ2-1, with TRBD1 identical over 7 bases. The CDR3 is 16 amino acids. The V gene's germline CDR1 is KGHSH and CDR2 LQKENI. Unmatched junction bases numbered 13, after V lost 3 bases and J lost 8 bases. CDR3 coding DNA: TGTGCCAGCTCACCCGGCAGGGTAAAAGGGACAGATGAGCAGTTCTTC. Translating gives CASSPGRVKGTDEQFF.

This chain joins TRBV6-1 and TRBJ1-1; a weak D match, TRBD1 (6 bases). Trimming stripped 5 bases from V and 2 bases from J, with 12 bases between. CDR3 length equals 14 residues. Germline CDR1 MNHNS, CDR2 SASEGT. This CDR3 reads CASSSQGINTEAFF. CDR3 sequence (DNA): TGTGCCAGCAGTTCACAGGGTATTAACACTGAAGCTTTCTTT.

This sequence joins TRBV5-1 and TRBJ1-2; TRBD1 matches at 9 bases. With V trimmed by 7 bases and J by 1 base, 2 bases remained unmatched. This CDR3 spans 13 amino acids. Germline lookup yields CDR1 SGHRS and CDR2 YFSETQ. The CDR3 reads CASSGQGNYGYTF. DNA of the CDR3: TGCGCCAGCTCGGGACAGGGTAACTATGGCTACACCTTC.

The chain employs TRBV7-9 and TRBJ1-1; 7 bases are shared with TRBD1. The CDR3 totals 15 residues. Per the germline V gene, CDR1 is SEHNR and CDR2 is FQNEAQ (reference sequence). Trimming at V came to 0 bases and at J to 0 bases, leaving 1 base not matched to a gene. CDR3 protein: CASSLATGVNTEAFF. For the CDR3, the DNA is TGTGCCAGCAGCTTAGCCACAGGGGTGAACACTGAAGCTTTCTTT.

V usage is TRBV15 and J usage is TRBJ2-7; 7 positions match TRBD1. CDR3 size: 14 residues. The V segment lost 5 bases and the J segment 4 bases; nucleotides outside the gene matches: 8. Per germline, CDR1 LNHNV and CDR2 YYDKDF (reference sequence). The CDR3 DNA follows: TGTGCCACCAGCGGCTTGGACAGGCCTTACGAGCAGTACTTC. Its translation: CATSGLDRPYEQYF.

This clone showed up just once. The chain joins TRBV7-9 to TRBJ1-1, with D possibly TRBD1 on 5 matching bases. Germline values: CDR1 SEHNR, CDR2 FQNEAQ (reference sequence). This CDR3 has 15 residues. Trimming took 5 bases from V and 5 from J, leaving 18 bases between them. Here the CDR3 reads CASSGRLQGGTEAFF. The CDR3 DNA reads TGTGCCAGCAGCGGCCGGCTGCAGGGAGGGACTGAAGCTTTCTTT.

This chain connects TRBV5-1 to TRBJ2-7, with TRBD2 matching 11 bases. CDR3 length: 15 amino acids. The V gene's germline CDR1 is SGHRS and CDR2 YFSETQ. The ends lost 6 bases at V and 3 bases at J; junction bases unmatched: 8. CDR3 DNA sequence: TGCGCCAGCACCTCTAGCGGGGGGACACTCTACGAGCAGTACTTC. It is translated as CASTSSGGTLYEQYF.

The chain has TRBV5-1 and TRBJ2-1; 8 nucleotides align to TRBD1. The CDR3 spans 18 residues. CDR1 is SGHRS and CDR2 is YFSETQ in the germline V gene. The V segment lost 1 base and the J segment 6 bases; nucleotides outside the gene matches: 15. CDR3: CASSLPRGQWLAGNEQFF. CDR3 coding DNA: TGCGCCAGCAGCTTGCCCAGGGGGCAATGGCTAGCAGGCAATGAGCAGTTCTTC.

The chain joins TRBV11-2 to TRBJ1-3, with TRBD1 as a possible D gene (5 bases). The CDR3 sequence is 15 residues long. The germline gives CDR1 SGHAT, CDR2 FQNNGV. V was cut by 5 bases and J by 1 base, with 12 bases left in between. This CDR3 reads CASSAIQGSGNTIYF. CDR3 nucleotide sequence: TGTGCCAGCAGCGCCATCCAGGGATCTGGAAACACCATATATTTT.

This chain connects TRBV24-1 to TRBJ2-6, with D possibly matching TRBD2 (5 bases). There are 17 residues in the CDR3. The V end lost 4 bases, the J end lost 7 bases, and 19 bases lay between the germline ends. Germline V gene lookup returns CDR1 KGHDR and CDR2 SFDVKD. The chain's CDR3 is CATSDPPGAGGANVLTF. CDR3 bases: TGTGCCACCAGTGACCCGCCGGGCGCGGGTGGTGCCAACGTCCTGACTTTC.

The chain links TRBV27 to TRBJ1-2, with D unclear. CDR3 length equals 13 residues. Germline CDR1 MNHEY, CDR2 SMNVEV (reference sequence). Trimming took 5 bases from V and 4 from J, leaving 11 bases between them. As DNA, the CDR3 is TGTGCCAGCAGTCCTCTCTCAGGCTATGGCTACACCTTC. This encodes CASSPLSGYGYTF.

This chain uses TRBV10-3 with TRBJ1-6; TRBD1 might be the D (5 bases). This CDR3 contains 15 residues. Per germline, CDR1 ENHRY and CDR2 SYGVKD. Trimming shortened V by 2 bases and J by 9 bases, and 14 bases separated the two germline ends. For the CDR3, the DNA is TGTGCCATCAGTGAGGGGGCCGGTTTGGGTTCACCCCTCCACTTT. Translated, it gives CAISEGAGLGSPLHF.

The V call is TRBV7-6, the J call TRBJ2-7; 8 bases are a match to TRBD2. The CDR3 runs 17 residues. The trim removed 3 bases at V and 1 base at J, leaving 11 bases unmatched. From germline, CDR1 is SGHVS and CDR2 FNYEAQ. CDR3 bases: TGTGCCAGCAGCTTTTTGGCGGGGGGCCCGGGGTCCTACGAGCAGTACTTC. Translation gives CASSFLAGGPGSYEQYF.

The chain carries TRBV5-4 and TRBJ2-1; possible D gene TRBD2, 6 bases. There are 14 residues in the CDR3. The germline gives CDR1 SGHNT, CDR2 YYREEE (reference sequence). V was shortened by 2 bases and J by 1 base, with 7 bases between the two germline ends. This CDR3 reads CASSFSGSYNEQFF. CDR3 coding DNA: TGTGCCAGCAGCTTTAGCGGTTCCTACAATGAGCAGTTCTTC. Variable domain in full (rest from reference TRBV5-4 and TRBJ2-1): ETGVTQSPTHLIKTRGQQVTLRCSSQSGHNTVSWYQQALGQGPQFIFQYYREEENGRGNFPPRFSGLQFPNYSSELNVNALELDDSALYLCASSFSGSYNEQFFGPGTRLTVL.

The V and J genes are TRBV7-2 and TRBJ1-5, with TRBD1 as a possible D gene (5 bases). Germline CDR1 SGHTA, CDR2 FQGNSA. Between the trimmed V and J ends, which lost 1 base and 3 bases, there was a span of 10 bases. This CDR3 spans 15 amino acids. The CDR3 is CASSLGGLFNQPQHF. The CDR3 DNA sequence: TGTGCCAGCAGCTTAGGGGGACTGTTCAATCAGCCCCAGCATTTT. Full variable domain (remainder filled in from reference TRBV7-2 and TRBJ1-5): GAGVSQSPSNKVTEKGKDVELRCDPISGHTALYWYRQSLGQGLEFLIYFQGNSAPDKSGLPSDRFSAERTGGSVSTLTIQRTQQEDSAVYLCASSLGGLFNQPQHFGDGTRLSIL.